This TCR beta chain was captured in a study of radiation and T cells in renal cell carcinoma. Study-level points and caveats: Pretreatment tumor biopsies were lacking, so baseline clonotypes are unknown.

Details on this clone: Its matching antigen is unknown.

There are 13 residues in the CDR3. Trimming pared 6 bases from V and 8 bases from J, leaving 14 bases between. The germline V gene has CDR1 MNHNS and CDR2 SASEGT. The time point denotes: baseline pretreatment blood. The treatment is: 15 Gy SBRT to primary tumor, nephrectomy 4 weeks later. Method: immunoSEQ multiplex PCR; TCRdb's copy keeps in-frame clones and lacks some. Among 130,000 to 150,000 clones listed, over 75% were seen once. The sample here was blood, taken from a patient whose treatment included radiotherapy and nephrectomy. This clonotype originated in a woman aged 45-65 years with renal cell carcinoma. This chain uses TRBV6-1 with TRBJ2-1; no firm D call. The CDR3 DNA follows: TGTGCCAGCAGCAGATATTTGGCGGATGAGCAGTTCTTC. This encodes CASSRYLADEQFF.